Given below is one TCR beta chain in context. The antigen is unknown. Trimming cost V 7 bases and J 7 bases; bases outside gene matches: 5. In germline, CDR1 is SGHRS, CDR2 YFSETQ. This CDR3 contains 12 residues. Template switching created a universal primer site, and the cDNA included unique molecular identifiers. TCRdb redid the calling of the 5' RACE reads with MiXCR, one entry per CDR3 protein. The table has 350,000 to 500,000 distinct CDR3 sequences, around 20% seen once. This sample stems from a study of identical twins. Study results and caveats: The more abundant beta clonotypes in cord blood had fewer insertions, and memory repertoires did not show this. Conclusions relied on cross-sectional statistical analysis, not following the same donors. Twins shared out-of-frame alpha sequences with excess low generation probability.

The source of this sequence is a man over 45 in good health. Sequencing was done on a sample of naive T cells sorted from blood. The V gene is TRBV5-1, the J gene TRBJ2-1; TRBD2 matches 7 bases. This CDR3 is CASVLSGNEQFF. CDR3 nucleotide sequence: TGCGCCAGCGTCCTTAGCGGGAATGAGCAGTTCTTC.